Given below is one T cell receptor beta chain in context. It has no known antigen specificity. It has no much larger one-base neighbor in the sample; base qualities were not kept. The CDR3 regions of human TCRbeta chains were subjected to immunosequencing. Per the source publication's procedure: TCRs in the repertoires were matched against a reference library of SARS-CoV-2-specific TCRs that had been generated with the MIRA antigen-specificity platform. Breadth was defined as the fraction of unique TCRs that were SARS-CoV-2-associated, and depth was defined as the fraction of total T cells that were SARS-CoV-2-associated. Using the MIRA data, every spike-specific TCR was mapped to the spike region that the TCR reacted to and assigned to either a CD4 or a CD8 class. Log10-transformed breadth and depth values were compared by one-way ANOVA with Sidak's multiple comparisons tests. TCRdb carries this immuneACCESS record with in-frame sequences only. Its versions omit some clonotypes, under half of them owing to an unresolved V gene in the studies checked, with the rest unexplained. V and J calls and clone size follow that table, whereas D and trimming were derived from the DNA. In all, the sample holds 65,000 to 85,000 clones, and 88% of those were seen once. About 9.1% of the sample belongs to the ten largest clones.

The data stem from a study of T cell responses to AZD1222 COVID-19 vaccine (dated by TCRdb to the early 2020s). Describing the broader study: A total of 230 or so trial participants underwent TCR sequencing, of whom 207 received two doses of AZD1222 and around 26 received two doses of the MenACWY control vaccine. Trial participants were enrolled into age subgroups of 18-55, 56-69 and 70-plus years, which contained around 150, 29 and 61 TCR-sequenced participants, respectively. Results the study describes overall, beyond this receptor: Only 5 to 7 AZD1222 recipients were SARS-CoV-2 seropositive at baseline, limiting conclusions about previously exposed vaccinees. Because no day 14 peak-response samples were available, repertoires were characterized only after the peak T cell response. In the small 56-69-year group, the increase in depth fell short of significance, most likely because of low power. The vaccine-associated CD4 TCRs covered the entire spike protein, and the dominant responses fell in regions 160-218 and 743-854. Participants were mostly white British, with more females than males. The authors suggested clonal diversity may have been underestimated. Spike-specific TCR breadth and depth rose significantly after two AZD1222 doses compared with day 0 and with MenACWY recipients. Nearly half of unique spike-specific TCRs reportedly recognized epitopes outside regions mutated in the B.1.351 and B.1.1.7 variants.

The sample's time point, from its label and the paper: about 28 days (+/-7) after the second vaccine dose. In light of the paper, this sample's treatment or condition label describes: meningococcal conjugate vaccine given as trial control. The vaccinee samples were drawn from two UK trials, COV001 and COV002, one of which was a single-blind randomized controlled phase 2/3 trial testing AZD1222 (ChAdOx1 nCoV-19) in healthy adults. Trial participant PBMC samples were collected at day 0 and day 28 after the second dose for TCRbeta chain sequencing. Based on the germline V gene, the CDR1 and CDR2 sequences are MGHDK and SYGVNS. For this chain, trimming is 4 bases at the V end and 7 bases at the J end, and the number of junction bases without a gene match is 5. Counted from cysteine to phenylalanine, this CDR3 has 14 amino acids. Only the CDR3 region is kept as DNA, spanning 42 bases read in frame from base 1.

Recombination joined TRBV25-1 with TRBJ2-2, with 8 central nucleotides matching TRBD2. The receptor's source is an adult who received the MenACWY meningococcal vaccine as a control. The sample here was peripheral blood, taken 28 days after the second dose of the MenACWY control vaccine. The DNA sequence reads TGTGCCAGCAGTGTGCGGGGGGAGCACGGGGAGCTGTTTTTT. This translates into CASSVRGEHGELFF.